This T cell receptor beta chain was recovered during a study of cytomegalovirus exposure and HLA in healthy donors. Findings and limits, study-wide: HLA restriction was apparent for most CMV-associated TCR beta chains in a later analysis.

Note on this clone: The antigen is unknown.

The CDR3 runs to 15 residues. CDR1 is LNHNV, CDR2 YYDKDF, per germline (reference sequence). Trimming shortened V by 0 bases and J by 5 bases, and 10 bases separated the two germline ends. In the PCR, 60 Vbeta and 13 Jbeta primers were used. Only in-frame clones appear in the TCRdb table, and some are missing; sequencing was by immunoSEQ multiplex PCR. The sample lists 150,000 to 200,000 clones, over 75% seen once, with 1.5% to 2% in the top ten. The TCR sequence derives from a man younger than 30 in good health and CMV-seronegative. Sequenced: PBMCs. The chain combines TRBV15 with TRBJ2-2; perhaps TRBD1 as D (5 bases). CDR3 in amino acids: CATSRDRVGTGELFF. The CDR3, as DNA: TGTGCCACCAGCAGAGACAGGGTGGGGACCGGGGAGCTGTTTTTT.